This entry concerns a single T cell receptor beta chain. The clone's antigen remains unknown. Qualities for individual bases were not recorded, and no much larger clone is one base off. This sample was included in a study of T-cell memory formation after mild COVID-19 (dated by TCRdb to the early 2020s). For context, the study as a whole: TCR sequence clusters from the two donors were found to be largely donor specific. Two young, previously healthy adult volunteers made up the cohort, one male and one female. T-cell clones expanding and contracting after mild COVID-19 in two donors were tracked by longitudinal TCRalpha and TCRbeta repertoire sequencing. General conclusions and limits of the study: The detection of some responding clones in pre-infection memory suggests that pre-existing cross-reactive memory T cells joined the SARS-CoV-2 response. Only a couple of mild cases were covered by the study, and larger cohorts that include severe cases with pre-infection samples were considered necessary. The second-wave clones that peaked on day 37 were not confirmed to be SARS-CoV-2 specific. Contracting CD4+ clones turned up mainly in the CM and EM memory subsets, whereas EMRA was where CD8+ clones were enriched. Clones that contracted from day 15 to 85 showed balanced CD4/CD8 phenotypes, whereas a second wave of clones that expanded from day 15 to 37 leaned towards CD4+.

TCRdb names Illumina NovaSeq 6000 as the instrument used. cDNA libraries for TCRalpha and TCRbeta were prepared by 5'RACE using constant-segment primers, with sample barcodes and unique molecular identifiers added. RNA was extracted from every sample with Trizol reagent. The libraries were amplified in two PCR steps, and the second step added a second sample barcode and Illumina TruSeq adapters. Sequencing of libraries was performed on an Illumina NovaSeq with 2 x 150 bp paired-end reads. As for the original processing: The reads were demultiplexed and collapsed into UMI-guided consensus sequences using migec v1.2.7. Using mixcr v2.1.11, the UMI consensuses were aligned to TRA and TRB V and J templates and assembled into clonotypes. Clonotypes were classified as expanded or contracted when called significant by both edgeR and NoisET, with noise models trained on biological replicates. For edgeR calls, a false discovery rate-adjusted p below 0.01 and a log2 fold-change threshold of 1 were applied. As an exploratory analysis of dynamics, max-normalized trajectories of the 1000 most abundant clonotypes were examined with PCA combined with hierarchical clustering. The CD4 or CD8 phenotype of responding clones was assigned using the separately sequenced CD4+ and CD8+ repertoires. Starting from the raw public reads, TCRdb applied fastp trimming at Q25, assembled clones with MiXCR and retained in-frame beta chains. When rows share a CDR3 protein, they turn into one entry using the most common DNA and genes. What appears here as the V and J calls and clone size reflects TCRdb's work, not the paper's. For this sample there are tens of thousands of distinct CDR3 sequences; roughly an eighth appear just once. The top ten constitute about 27% of the sample.

Ficoll-Paque density gradient centrifugation was used to isolate PBMCs. The junction carries 11 bases between V and J, which are trimmed by 7 bases and 1 base respectively. The CDR3 measures 14 amino acids from cysteine to phenylalanine. Left in the record is the CDR3 DNA by itself, 42 bases read in frame from the first base. For CDR1 and CDR2, the germline V gene lists MNHEY and SVGAGI. This TCR derives from an adult woman who had mild COVID-19 (a few samples of this study predate the infection). The sample titles of this study are shuffled in the database, so cell type and time point are left out; the donor was told from shared clones. The V and J genes are TRBV6-5 and TRBJ1-5; the D segment cannot be called with confidence. Sequencing used PBMCs or a T cell subset sorted from them (not recorded which). The CDR3 region has the sequence CASTHGKSNQPQHF. The sequence in DNA is TGTGCCAGCACCCACGGAAAGAGCAATCAGCCCCAGCATTTT.